Sequencing of this T cell receptor (beta chain) was carried out in a study of T-cell memory formation after mild COVID-19. Whole-study results and caveats: Among clones peaking at day 37 in the second wave, SARS-CoV-2 specificity remained unconfirmed. The study detected some responding clones in pre-infection memory, suggesting cross-reactive memory joined. Later expanders leaned CD4+, whereas clones that contracted between day 15 and 85 were balanced CD4/CD8.

This clonotype occurred a few times. Its matching antigen is unknown. V lost 8 bases and J lost 1; bases outside the gene matches: 6. This CDR3 comprises 14 residues. Germline V CDR1 and CDR2: SNHLY, FYNNEI. Using constant-segment primers, 5'RACE produced TCR alpha and TCR beta cDNA libraries carrying sample barcodes and UMIs. A single record per CDR3 protein comes from TCRdb applying MiXCR to the 5' RACE reads. This sample yields 500,000 to 650,000 distinct CDR3 sequences, of which about a fifth are seen a single time; around 8.4% belongs to the top ten. The receptor was derived from an adult woman who had mild COVID-19 (a few samples of this study predate the infection). Cell type and time point are not known. Sequencing was done on a sample of PBMCs or a T cell subset sorted from them (not recorded which). The chain joins TRBV2 to TRBJ2-3; 7 positions match TRBD1. CDR3 in amino acids: CASRQGWGTDTQYF. As DNA, the CDR3 is TGTGCCAGCCGACAGGGTTGGGGCACAGATACGCAGTATTTT.